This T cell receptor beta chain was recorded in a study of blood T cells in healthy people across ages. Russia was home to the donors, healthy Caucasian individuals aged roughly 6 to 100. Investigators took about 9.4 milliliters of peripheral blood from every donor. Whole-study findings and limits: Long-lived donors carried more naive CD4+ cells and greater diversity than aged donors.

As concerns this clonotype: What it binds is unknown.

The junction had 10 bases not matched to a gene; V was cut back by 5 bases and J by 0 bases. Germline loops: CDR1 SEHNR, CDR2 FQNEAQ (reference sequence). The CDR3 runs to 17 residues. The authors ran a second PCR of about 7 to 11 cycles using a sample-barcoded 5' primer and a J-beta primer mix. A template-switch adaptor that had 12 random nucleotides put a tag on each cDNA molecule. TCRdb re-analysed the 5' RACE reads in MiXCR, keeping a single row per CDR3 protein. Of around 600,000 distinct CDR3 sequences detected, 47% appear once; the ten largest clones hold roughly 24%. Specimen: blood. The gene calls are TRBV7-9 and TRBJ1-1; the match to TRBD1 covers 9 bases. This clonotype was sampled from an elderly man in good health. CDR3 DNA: TGTGCCAGCAGCGAAGACAGGGGGAGGGCGTTGAACACTGAAGCTTTCTTT. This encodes CASSEDRGRALNTEAFF.